The 3 T cell receptor beta chains below were found in one sample sequenced in a study of shared clonotypes between healthy human individuals. TCRdb's copy holds only in-frame clones and misses some; the assay was immunoSEQ multiplex PCR. Among hundreds of thousands of clones listed, roughly 95% were seen once. CD8 cells regarded as naive lacked CD45RO, were positively chosen for CCR7, and omitted terminally differentiated effector memory CD45RA+ cells. The sample consisted of naive CD8+ T cells sorted from blood. The source of these receptors is a woman under 40 in good health.

This CDR3 is CASSQDRRGEEYEQYF. The CDR3 nucleotides read TGTGCCAGCAGCCAAGACCGCCGGGGGGAGGAGTACGAGCAGTACTTC. The V and J genes are TRBV4-2 and TRBJ2-7, with 7 bases lining up with TRBD2. V shed 0 bases and J 4 bases; nucleotides not matched to a gene: 9. This CDR3 comprises 16 residues. CDR1 is LGHNA, CDR2 YNFKEQ, per germline.

The V call is TRBV4-2, the J call TRBJ2-5, with D possibly being TRBD1 (5 bases). V was clipped by 5 bases and J by 3 bases, with 10 bases between them. Germline V gene lookup returns CDR1 LGHNA and CDR2 YNFKEQ. This CDR3 has 13 residues. CDR3 nucleotide sequence: TGTGCCAGCAGCTACGACAGAGAAGAGACCCAGTACTTC. The encoded protein is CASSYDREETQYF.

The CDR3 is CASSPRGDRLTNTGELFF. The CDR3 nucleotides are TGTGCCAGCAGTCCCCGGGGGGACAGGCTGACGAACACCGGGGAGCTGTTTTTT. The V and J genes are TRBV28 and TRBJ2-2, with D perhaps matching TRBD1 (8 bases). Germline CDR1 is MDHEN and CDR2 is SYDVKM. With 5 bases removed from V and 0 bases from J, the gap between germline ends came to 19 bases. This CDR3 contains 18 residues.